The 15 T cell receptor beta chains reported below all come from one sample, sequenced in a study of vaccination and CD4 T cells after COVID-19. The antigens these receptors bind are not known. Sequencing of the DNA from cultured CD4+ T cells was carried out with the Oncomine TCR Beta short-read assay. MiXCR, run by TCRdb on the PCR reads, gives a single entry per CDR3 protein. Here the sample spans under 7,500 distinct CDR3 sequences, about 41% being singletons. Treatment in this sample: roughly 11-day PBMC culture with coronavirus spike peptide pools or control peptides (ViraFEST assay). Researchers collected the unexposed donor's CD4+ T cells before the COVID-19 pandemic (2011-2018). The sequencing sample was made of CD4+ T cells from blood, cultured in vitro. The receptors derive from a human donor in good health.

This clonotype was detected only a few times. The genes are TRBV20-1 and TRBJ2-7, with TRBD1 matching over 10 bases. This CDR3 is built from 14 residues. CDR1 DFQATT and CDR2 SNEGSKA come from the germline V gene (reference sequence). V gave up 2 bases and J gave up 4 bases; unmatched junction bases: 5. Written as DNA, the CDR3 is TGCAGTGCTAGATCCGGGACAGGGGATTACGAGCAGTACTTC. It yields the protein CSARSGTGDYEQYF.

This clonotype is termed medium-sized. The chain employs TRBV28 and TRBJ1-5, with D uncertain. The germline CDR1 and CDR2 sequences are MDHEN and SYDVKM. The length of the CDR3 is 13 residues. V was cut by 2 bases and J by 7 bases, with 9 bases left in between. This CDR3 is CASSLPMIQPQHF. CDR3 DNA sequence: TGTGCCAGCAGTTTACCAATGATACAGCCCCAGCATTTT.

The genes are TRBV6-2 or TRBV6-3 and TRBJ2-7; possible D gene TRBD2, 7 bases. Germline lookup yields CDR1 MNHEY and CDR2 SVGEGT. Trimming removed 7 bases from V and 0 bases from J, with 16 bases in between. This CDR3 is built from 15 residues. CDR3 bases: TGTGCCAGCAATAAACTACGGGGGGCCTCCTACGAGCAGTACTTC. Its translation: CASNKLRGASYEQYF.

This clonotype was seen more than once but under ten times. The chain employs TRBV7-2 and TRBJ2-5; D may be TRBD1 (5 bases). Germline V lookup: CDR1 SGHTA, CDR2 FQGNSA. V was cut by 5 bases and J by 4 bases, with 17 bases left in between. This CDR3 contains 15 residues. The CDR3 DNA reads as TGTGCCAGCAGCCCTGTTCGCAGGGCGACAGAGACCCAGTACTTC. Translated: CASSPVRRATETQYF.

V gene TRBV19 combines with J gene TRBJ1-6, with a tentative D call TRBD1 (6 bases). CDR1 is LNHDA, CDR2 SQIVND, per germline (reference sequence). The CDR3 length is 13 residues. The germline V and J ends were trimmed by 4 bases and 8 bases, with 9 bases remaining between them. The CDR3 DNA is TGTGCCAGTAGTACGCACAGGGATTCACCCCTCCACTTT. Residues: CASSTHRDSPLHF.

The chain employs TRBV12-3 or TRBV12-4 and TRBJ1-2, with D unclear. The CDR3 spans 13 residues. Trimming removed 7 bases from V and 4 bases from J, with 13 bases in between. The CDR3 loop is CASTQSGGYGYTF. The DNA of the CDR3 is TGTGCCAGCACCCAGAGTGGCGGCTATGGCTACACCTTC.

This chain uses TRBV7-9 with TRBJ1-4, with D possibly being TRBD1 (5 bases). Trimming took 6 bases from V and 7 from J, leaving 15 bases between them. Germline CDR1 is SEHNR and CDR2 is FQNEAQ (reference sequence). The CDR3 contains 14 residues. The CDR3 reads CASSPTVQGEKLFF. Here the CDR3 DNA reads TGTGCCAGCAGTCCAACCGTTCAGGGTGAAAAACTGTTTTTT.

This clonotype was recorded a few times. The rearrangement uses TRBV6-1 and TRBJ1-5; D gene uncertain. Trimming took off 6 bases at V and 1 base at J, with 4 bases between the two ends. This CDR3 comprises 12 residues. Per the germline V gene, CDR1 is MNHNS and CDR2 is SASEGT. The CDR3 loop reads CASRSSNQPQHF. DNA of the CDR3: TGTGCCAGCAGAAGCAGCAATCAGCCCCAGCATTTT.

This clonotype was observed a few times. The chain couples TRBV30 to TRBJ1-2; D not resolved. Per germline, CDR1 GTSNPN and CDR2 SVGIG (reference sequence). V was clipped by 7 bases and J by 6 bases, with 18 bases between them. The CDR3 runs to 13 residues. The chain's CDR3 is CASPGLLRDGYTF. The CDR3 DNA sequence: TGTGCCTCCCCCGGCCTGCTACGGGATGGCTACACCTTC. Variable domain in full (rest from reference TRBV30 and TRBJ1-2): SQTIHQWPATLVQPVGSPLSLECTVEGTSNPNLYWYRQAAGRGLQLLFYSVGIGQISSEVPQNLSASRPQDRQFILSSKKLLLSDSGFYLCASPGLLRDGYTFGSGTRLTVV.

The gene calls are TRBV20-1 and TRBJ1-1; D gene uncertain. This CDR3 contains 12 residues. CDR1 and CDR2 (germline): DFQATT, SNEGSKA (reference sequence). V lost 4 bases and J 7 bases, leaving 13 bases between the germline ends. The CDR3 nucleotides are TGCAGTGCTAAGCTGCAGGCCCATGAAGCTTTCTTT. Amino acid sequence: CSAKLQAHEAFF.

The chain recombines TRBV18 with TRBJ1-6; D is possibly TRBD1 (5 bases). The length of the CDR3 is 15 residues. Germline loops: CDR1 KGHSH, CDR2 LQKENI. Trimming cost V 3 bases and J 3 bases, with 9 bases left between them. DNA of the CDR3: TGTGCCAGCTCACCCAAGGGGATCTATAATTCACCCCTCCACTTT. Translated: CASSPKGIYNSPLHF.

The V call is TRBV7-2, the J call TRBJ2-1, with a weak D call TRBD1 (6 bases). The CDR3 extends over 15 amino acids. Germline assignment: CDR1 SGHTA and CDR2 FQGNSA. Trimming took off 1 base at V and 9 bases at J, with 16 bases between the two ends. The CDR3 bases are TGTGCCAGCAGCTTAGTAACAGGGAATTCCCGTGAGCAGTTCTTC. Amino acids: CASSLVTGNSREQFF.

This chain joins TRBV12-3 or TRBV12-4 and TRBJ2-5; 8 bases agree with TRBD2. J was trimmed by 4 bases and V by 4 bases; bases with no gene match: 14. The CDR3 runs 17 residues. The CDR3 DNA reads TGTGCCAGCAGTTCGAGCGGGGGCCCGTTAGGGTCAGAGACCCAGTACTTC. Encoded protein: CASSSSGGPLGSETQYF.

V and J are TRBV6-1 and TRBJ1-1; D might be TRBD1 (5 bases). The CDR3 consists of 13 residues. Germline CDR1 and CDR2: MNHNS and SASEGT. V was clipped by 6 bases and J by 6 bases, with 14 bases between them. CDR3: CASRDTGDPEAFF. The CDR3 coding sequence is TGTGCCAGCAGGGACACCGGGGATCCTGAAGCTTTCTTT.

This chain uses TRBV5-1 with TRBJ2-1; 11 bases are a match to TRBD1. CDR1 and CDR2 (germline): SGHRS, YFSETQ. This CDR3 contains 13 residues. After removal of 5 bases from V and 8 bases from J, the junction contained 3 bases not matched to a gene. For the CDR3, the DNA is TGCGCCAGCAGTACGGGACAGGGGGATGAGCAGTTCTTC. It encodes CASSTGQGDEQFF.